Listed below are T cell receptor beta chains from one sample, sequenced in a study of T cell responses to AZD1222 COVID-19 vaccine. Profiling relied on immunoSEQ multiplex PCR, and the TCRdb table lists in-frame clones only, not all of them. The sample comprises some 150,000 clones, roughly 90% of which are singletons, and about 5.4% rests with the top ten. This specimen consisted of peripheral blood, obtained 28 days after the second dose of the MenACWY control vaccine. The receptors here all came from an adult who received the MenACWY meningococcal vaccine as a control. Each CDR3 is given with its conserved first and last residue. D genes are given only for firm matches. Not all rows give a size; the values are once, few, many and, for expanded clones, a class.

-	TRBV3-1/TRBV3-2	TRBJ1-2	-	CASSQDGSRYYGYTF	TGTGCCAGCAGCCAAGACGGATCGAGATACTATGGCTACACCTTC
-	TRBV30	TRBJ1-2	-	CAWSVAGRYGYTF	TGTGCCTGGAGTGTGGCAGGGCGCTATGGCTACACCTTC
-	TRBV19	TRBJ1-6	-	CASSIGRRNSPLHF	TGTGCCAGTAGCATCGGTCGGCGTAATTCACCCCTCCACTTT
TRBD1	TRBV19	TRBJ1-4	-	CASSAPDRFNEKLFF	TGTGCCAGTAGTGCCCCGGACAGGTTTAATGAAAAACTGTTTTTT
-	TRBV30	TRBJ2-3	-	CAWSGGILTDTQYF	TGTGCCTGGAGTGGGGGGATCTTAACCGATACGCAGTATTTT
-	TRBV19	TRBJ1-6	-	CASSAIRPVRDSPLHF	TGTGCCAGTAGCGCGATAAGACCAGTAAGGGATTCACCCCTCCACTTT
TRBD1	TRBV5-1	TRBJ1-2	-	CASSLVPGQDLYTF	TGCGCCAGCAGCTTGGTACCGGGACAGGATTTGTACACCTTC
-	TRBV19	TRBJ1-1	-	CASSTSGATEAFF	TGTGCCAGTAGTACCTCAGGGGCCACTGAAGCTTTCTTT
TRBD1	TRBV6-5	TRBJ2-1	-	CASSYTGTAPYNEQFF	TGTGCCAGCAGTTACACTGGGACAGCCCCGTACAATGAGCAGTTCTTC
-	TRBV19	TRBJ1-5	-	CATQPGDGYNQPQHF	TGTGCCACGCAACCAGGGGATGGCTACAATCAGCCCCAGCATTTT
-	TRBV3-1/TRBV3-2	TRBJ2-5	-	CASSQVEVTQYF	TGTGCCAGCAGCCAAGTCGAGGTGACCCAGTACTTC
-	TRBV4-3	TRBJ1-6	-	CASSQALGGYNSPLHF	TGCGCCAGCAGCCAAGCGCTCGGGGGCTATAATTCACCCCTCCACTTT
-	TRBV19	TRBJ2-7	-	CASSIVGREQYF	TGTGCCAGTAGTATAGTAGGACGCGAGCAGTACTTC
TRBD1	TRBV27	TRBJ1-2	-	CASSAQGQGSSVYGYTF	TGTGCCAGCAGCGCGCAAGGACAGGGGTCCTCCGTTTATGGCTACACCTTC
-	TRBV5-4	TRBJ1-1	few	CASSPGVGGTEAFF	TGTGCCAGCAGCCCAGGGGTGGGGGGCACTGAAGCTTTCTTT
-	TRBV27	TRBJ1-1	-	CASSSGGKGTAEAFF	TGTGCCAGCAGTTCCGGGGGAAAAGGGACGGCTGAAGCTTTCTTT
-	TRBV5-1	TRBJ2-2	few	CASRPPGTANTGELFF	TGCGCCAGCAGGCCTCCCGGGACTGCGAACACCGGGGAGCTGTTTTTT
-	TRBV5-1	TRBJ2-1	-	CASSFAGSYNEQFF	TGCGCCAGCAGCTTTGCGGGATCTTACAATGAGCAGTTCTTC
-	TRBV11-3	TRBJ1-2	-	CASSLTGQGGYTF	TGTGCCAGCAGCTTGACGGGACAAGGTGGCTACACCTTC
-	TRBV18	TRBJ1-1	-	CASSLLGDTEAFF	TGTGCCAGCTCACTGTTGGGTGACACTGAAGCTTTCTTT
-	TRBV28	TRBJ1-2	-	CASSYPPGIYGYTF	TGTGCCAGCAGCTACCCGCCAGGTATCTATGGCTACACCTTC
TRBD1	TRBV2	TRBJ2-7	-	CASGSDRPSYEQYF	TGTGCCAGCGGATCGGACAGGCCTTCCTACGAGCAGTACTTC
TRBD1	TRBV28	TRBJ1-2	-	CASYQTGGAYGYTF	TGTGCCAGCTACCAGACAGGGGGCGCGTATGGCTACACCTTC
-	TRBV19	TRBJ2-5	-	CASSIEGNAETQYF	TGTGCCAGTAGTATAGAGGGGAATGCGGAGACCCAGTACTTC
-	TRBV5-5	TRBJ1-4	-	CASSSQGADEKLFF	TGTGCCAGCAGCTCACAGGGAGCAGACGAAAAACTGTTTTTT
-	TRBV6-7	TRBJ1-6	-	CASSLLSPRGFWLYSPLHF	TGTGCCAGCAGTCTGTTGTCGCCGAGGGGGTTCTGGCTTTATTCACCCCTCCACTTT
-	TRBV7-2	TRBJ2-5	-	CASSRRAREETQYF	TGTGCCAGCAGCAGAAGGGCCAGGGAAGAGACCCAGTACTTC
-	TRBV28	TRBJ2-1	once	CASSFSGGGGYNEQFF	TGTGCCAGCAGTTTCAGCGGAGGGGGCGGTTACAATGAGCAGTTCTTC
-	TRBV5-1	TRBJ2-7	-	CASSLDIARSYEQYF	TGCGCCAGCAGCTTGGATATTGCCAGGAGTTACGAGCAGTACTTC
TRBD2	TRBV9	TRBJ2-4	few	CASSGLAELLLGKNIQYF	TGTGCCAGCAGCGGCCTAGCGGAGTTATTATTGGGCAAAAACATTCAGTACTTC
-	TRBV29-1	TRBJ1-1	once	CSVVFQNTEAFF	TGCAGCGTCGTATTCCAGAACACTGAAGCTTTCTTT
-	TRBV19	TRBJ1-2	-	CASNLGGRSFYGYTF	TGTGCCAGTAATCTTGGGGGCAGGAGCTTCTATGGCTACACCTTC
TRBD1	TRBV6-4	TRBJ2-3	-	CASSPRTGRTDTQYF	TGTGCCAGCAGCCCTAGGACAGGGCGGACAGATACGCAGTATTTT
-	TRBV6-1	TRBJ1-1	-	CASSEGQYEAFF	TGTGCCAGCAGCGAAGGACAGTATGAAGCTTTCTTT
-	TRBV2	TRBJ1-2	-	CASSEFAQGGYGYTF	TGTGCCAGCAGTGAGTTCGCCCAAGGGGGCTATGGCTACACCTTC
-	TRBV18	TRBJ1-1	-	CASSSGEGMNTEAFF	TGTGCCAGCTCCTCCGGGGAGGGGATGAACACTGAAGCTTTCTTT
TRBD2	TRBV5-6	TRBJ2-3	-	CASSLASGRATDTQYF	TGTGCCAGCAGCTTGGCCAGCGGGAGGGCTACAGATACGCAGTATTTT
-	TRBV27	TRBJ1-5	-	CASSPDRNQPQHF	TGTGCCAGCAGCCCGGACCGCAATCAGCCCCAGCATTTT
-	TRBV30	TRBJ1-5	-	CAWSEQGMRNQPQHF	TGTGCCTGGAGTGAACAGGGAATGCGCAATCAGCCCCAGCATTTT
-	TRBV7-9	TRBJ1-1	-	CASSLGGVMNTEAFF	TGTGCCAGCAGCTTAGGGGGGGTCATGAACACTGAAGCTTTCTTT
TRBD1	TRBV28	TRBJ1-2	-	CASSSSTGFYGYTF	TGTGCCAGCAGTTCCTCGACAGGGTTCTATGGCTACACCTTC
-	TRBV4-2	TRBJ2-2	-	CASSHEKAPSFPGELFF	TGTGCCAGCAGCCACGAAAAAGCCCCCTCCTTTCCCGGGGAGCTGTTTTTT
-	TRBV12-5	TRBJ1-1	-	CASGLVRDTSLNTEAFF	TGTGCTAGTGGTTTGGTCCGGGACACTAGCTTGAACACTGAAGCTTTCTTT
TRBD2	TRBV18	TRBJ2-7	-	CASSRTGLAYEQYF	TGTGCCAGCTCACGTACGGGACTAGCGTACGAGCAGTACTTC
-	TRBV5-1	TRBJ2-7	-	CASSPGRGYEQYF	TGCGCCAGCAGCCCCGGGCGGGGCTACGAGCAGTACTTC
TRBD2	TRBV19	TRBJ2-3	-	CASTALAGADTQYF	TGTGCCAGTACGGCGCTAGCGGGGGCAGATACGCAGTATTTT
TRBD1	TRBV4-1	TRBJ2-7	-	CASSRVATGGTYEQYF	TGCGCCAGCAGCCGGGTGGCAACAGGGGGTACCTACGAGCAGTACTTC
-	TRBV19	TRBJ1-3	-	CASSITASWGSGNTIYF	TGTGCCAGTAGTATTACCGCCTCCTGGGGCTCTGGAAACACCATATATTTT
-	TRBV9	TRBJ1-2	-	CASSVDPSYGYTF	TGTGCCAGCAGCGTAGATCCCAGTTATGGCTACACCTTC
-	TRBV4-1	TRBJ2-1	-	CASRQQQGTEQFF	TGCGCCAGCAGACAACAACAGGGCACTGAGCAGTTCTTC
TRBD1	TRBV5-6	TRBJ1-5	few	CASSRGTGGLGQPQHF	TGTGCCAGCAGCCGAGGGACAGGGGGCCTCGGGCAGCCCCAGCATTTT
TRBD1	TRBV5-4	TRBJ1-2	-	CASRPDRDYGYTF	TGTGCCAGCAGGCCGGACAGGGACTATGGCTACACCTTC